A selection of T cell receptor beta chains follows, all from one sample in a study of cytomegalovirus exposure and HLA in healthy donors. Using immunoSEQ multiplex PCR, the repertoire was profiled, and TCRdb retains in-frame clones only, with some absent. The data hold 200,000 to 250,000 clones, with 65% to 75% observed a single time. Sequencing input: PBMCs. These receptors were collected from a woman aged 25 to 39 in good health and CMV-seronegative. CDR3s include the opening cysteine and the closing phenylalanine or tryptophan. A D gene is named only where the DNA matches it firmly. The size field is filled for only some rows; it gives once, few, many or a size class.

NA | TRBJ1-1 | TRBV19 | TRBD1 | CATTPGDRATEAFF | TGTGCCACCACTCCCGGGGACAGGGCCACTGAAGCTTTCTTT
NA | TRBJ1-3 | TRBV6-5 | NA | CASSPGGISGNTIYF | TGTGCCAGCAGCCCCGGGGGTATCTCTGGAAACACCATATATTTT
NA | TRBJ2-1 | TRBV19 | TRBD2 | CASSDGAGGEQFF | TGTGCCAGTAGTGATGGGGCGGGAGGTGAGCAGTTCTTC
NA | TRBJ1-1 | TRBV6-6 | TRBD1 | CASRPYTRGQAFF | TGTGCCAGCAGACCCTATACTAGGGGACAGGCTTTCTTT
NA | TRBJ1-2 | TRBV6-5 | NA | CASSYAGYGYTF | TGTGCCAGCAGTTACGCCGGCTATGGCTACACCTTC
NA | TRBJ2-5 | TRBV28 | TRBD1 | CASSPDRDQETQYF | TGTGCCAGCAGTCCGGACAGGGATCAAGAGACCCAGTACTTC
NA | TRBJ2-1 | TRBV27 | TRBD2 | CASSGGRSYNEQFF | TGTGCCAGCTCGGGAGGGCGCTCCTACAATGAGCAGTTCTTC
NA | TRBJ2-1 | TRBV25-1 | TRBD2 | CASGLAGKDEQFF | TGTGCCAGCGGACTAGCGGGAAAGGATGAGCAGTTCTTC
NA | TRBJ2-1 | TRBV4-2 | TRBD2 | CASSQVDGGALNEQFF | TGTGCCAGCAGCCAAGTGGACGGGGGGGCCCTCAATGAGCAGTTCTTC
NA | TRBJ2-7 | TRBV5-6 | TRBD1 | CASSFRRTGELWEQYF | TGTGCCAGCAGCTTTCGTAGGACAGGGGAGCTCTGGGAGCAGTACTTC
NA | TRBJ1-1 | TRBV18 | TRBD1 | CASSFGPRTGNTEAFF | TGTGCCAGCTCGTTTGGACCCCGGACAGGGAACACTGAAGCTTTCTTT
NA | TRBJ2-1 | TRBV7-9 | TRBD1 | CASSPRTGDYNEQFF | TGTGCCAGCAGCCCCCGGACAGGGGACTACAATGAGCAGTTCTTC
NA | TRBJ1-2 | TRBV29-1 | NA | CSVDQGIGGYTF | TGCAGCGTTGACCAGGGGATAGGCGGCTACACCTTC
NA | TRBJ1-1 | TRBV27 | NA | CASSLGSGPNTEAFF | TGTGCCAGCAGTCTTGGGTCAGGCCCGAACACTGAAGCTTTCTTT
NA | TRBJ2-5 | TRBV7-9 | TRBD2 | CASSTRTSGRIQTQYF | TGTGCCAGCAGCACCCGGACTAGCGGGAGAATCCAGACCCAGTACTTC
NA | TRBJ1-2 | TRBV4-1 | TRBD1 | CASSQAFGTGQDYYGYTF | TGCGCCAGCAGCCAAGCATTCGGGACGGGACAGGATTACTATGGCTACACCTTC
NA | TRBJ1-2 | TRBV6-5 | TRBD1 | CASRVGTGGDYGYTF | TGTGCCAGCAGAGTAGGGACAGGGGGGGACTATGGCTACACCTTC
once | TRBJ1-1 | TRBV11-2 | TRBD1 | CASSLGDRVRAEAFF | TGTGCCAGCAGCTTAGGGGACAGGGTGAGGGCTGAAGCTTTCTTT
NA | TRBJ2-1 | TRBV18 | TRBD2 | CASSLLAGVYNEQFF | TGTGCCAGCTCACTCCTAGCGGGGGTATACAATGAGCAGTTCTTC
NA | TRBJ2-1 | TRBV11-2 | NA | CASSRRGEQFF | TGTGCCAGCAGCCGCAGAGGGGAGCAGTTCTTC
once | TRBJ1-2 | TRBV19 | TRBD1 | CATTQGGTRGGNYGYTF | TGTGCCACCACGCAGGGGGGAACGAGGGGAGGAAACTATGGCTACACCTTC
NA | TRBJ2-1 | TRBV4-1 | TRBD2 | CASSQEYREGYNEQFF | TGCGCCAGCAGCCAAGAATACCGGGAGGGATACAATGAGCAGTTCTTC
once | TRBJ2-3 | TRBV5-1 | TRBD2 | CASSFTAGGRTDTQYF | TGCGCCAGCAGCTTTACGGCGGGGGGGAGGACAGATACGCAGTATTTT
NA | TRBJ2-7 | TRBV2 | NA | CASSAPGAYEQYF | TGTGCCAGCAGCGCGCCGGGAGCCTACGAGCAGTACTTC
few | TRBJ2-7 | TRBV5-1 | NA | CASSVGQVYEQYF | TGCGCCAGCAGCGTCGGACAAGTCTACGAGCAGTACTTC
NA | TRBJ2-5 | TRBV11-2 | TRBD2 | CASSPPTSGGRGTQYF | TGTGCCAGCAGTCCTCCGACTAGCGGGGGCCGGGGGACCCAGTACTTC
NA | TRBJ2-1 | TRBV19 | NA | CASTRLGGGYNEQFF | TGTGCCAGTACCCGCTTGGGAGGGGGCTACAATGAGCAGTTCTTC
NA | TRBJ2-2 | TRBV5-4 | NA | CASSLTDTGELFF | TGTGCCAGCAGCTTAACAGACACCGGGGAGCTGTTTTTT
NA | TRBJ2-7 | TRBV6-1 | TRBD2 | CASSEATGTSGFSYEQYF | TGTGCCAGCAGTGAAGCGACCGGGACTAGCGGATTCTCCTACGAGCAGTACTTC
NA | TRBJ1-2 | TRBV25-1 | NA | CASSLGGVGNYGYTF | TGTGCCAGCTCCCTAGGAGGGGTCGGGAACTATGGCTACACCTTC
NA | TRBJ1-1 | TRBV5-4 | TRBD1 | CASSFRTGTGGTEAFF | TGTGCCAGCAGCTTCAGAACCGGGACAGGGGGCACTGAAGCTTTCTTT
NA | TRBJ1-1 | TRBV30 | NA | CAWSVLTEAFF | TGTGCCTGGAGTGTACTTACTGAAGCTTTCTTT
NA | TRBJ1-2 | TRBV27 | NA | CASSLREGDSYTF | TGTGCCAGCAGTTTAAGGGAGGGGGACAGCTACACCTTC
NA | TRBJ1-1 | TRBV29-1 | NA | CSVEVAVLGAEAFF | TGCAGCGTTGAAGTCGCAGTCTTAGGGGCTGAAGCTTTCTTT
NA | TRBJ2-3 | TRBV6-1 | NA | CASSGMVESTQYF | TGTGCCAGCAGTGGGATGGTGGAGAGTACGCAGTATTTT
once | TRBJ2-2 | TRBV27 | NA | CASSSPLTDYTGELFF | TGTGCCAGCAGTTCCCCGTTGACAGACTACACCGGGGAGCTGTTTTTT
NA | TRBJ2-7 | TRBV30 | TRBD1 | CAWSEGDRALREQYF | TGTGCCTGGAGTGAAGGGGACAGGGCTTTGCGCGAGCAGTACTTC
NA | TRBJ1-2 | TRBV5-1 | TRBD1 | CASSSGQGADGYTF | TGCGCCAGCAGCTCCGGACAGGGGGCGGATGGCTACACCTTC
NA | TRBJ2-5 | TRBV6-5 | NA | CASSLGQTQYF | TGTGCCAGCAGTTTGGGCCAGACCCAGTACTTC
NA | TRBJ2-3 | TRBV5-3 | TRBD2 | CANAVSSGGAHTQYF | TGTGCCAATGCGGTCTCTAGCGGGGGGGCCCATACGCAGTATTTT
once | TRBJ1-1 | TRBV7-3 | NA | CASSLGSGRRGTEAFF | TGTGCCAGCAGCTTAGGGTCGGGACGGAGGGGAACTGAAGCTTTCTTT
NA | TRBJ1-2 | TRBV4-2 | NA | CASSQDLDVGAFYGYTF | TGTGCCAGCAGCCAAGATTTGGATGTTGGGGCCTTCTATGGCTACACCTTC
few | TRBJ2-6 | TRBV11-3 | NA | CASSPRLSGANVLTF | TGTGCCAGCAGCCCCAGGCTCTCTGGGGCCAACGTCCTGACTTTC
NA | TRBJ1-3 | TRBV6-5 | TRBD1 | CASSPQGAFGNTIYF | TGTGCCAGCAGTCCACAGGGGGCCTTTGGAAACACCATATATTTT
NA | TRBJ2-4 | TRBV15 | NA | CATSRGGRIAKNIQYF | TGTGCCACCAGCAGAGGAGGGAGAATAGCCAAAAACATTCAGTACTTC
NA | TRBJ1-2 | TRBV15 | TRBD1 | CATSRTGEEEGYTF | TGTGCCACCAGCAGAACAGGGGAAGAGGAAGGCTACACCTTC
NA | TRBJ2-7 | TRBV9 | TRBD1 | CASSGQGESDEQYF | TGTGCCAGCAGCGGACAGGGGGAAAGTGACGAGCAGTACTTC
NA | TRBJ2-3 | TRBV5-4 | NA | CASSLDSRSTDTQYF | TGTGCCAGCAGCTTGGATTCTAGAAGCACAGATACGCAGTATTTT
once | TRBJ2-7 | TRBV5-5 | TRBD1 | CASSSRDRGSYEQYF | TGTGCCAGCAGCTCCCGGGACAGGGGGTCTTACGAGCAGTACTTC
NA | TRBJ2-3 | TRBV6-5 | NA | CASSWTSGTDTQYF | TGTGCCAGCAGTTGGACTTCCGGCACAGATACGCAGTATTTT